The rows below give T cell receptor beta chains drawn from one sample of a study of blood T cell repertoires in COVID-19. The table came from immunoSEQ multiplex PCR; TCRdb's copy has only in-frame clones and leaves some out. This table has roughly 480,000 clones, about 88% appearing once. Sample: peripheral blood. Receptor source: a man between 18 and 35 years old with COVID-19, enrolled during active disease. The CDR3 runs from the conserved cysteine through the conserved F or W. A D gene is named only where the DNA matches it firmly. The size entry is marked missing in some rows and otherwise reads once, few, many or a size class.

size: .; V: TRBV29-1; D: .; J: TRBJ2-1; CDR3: CSVVSPHDEQFF; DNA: TGCAGCGTTGTTAGTCCCCACGATGAGCAGTTCTTC
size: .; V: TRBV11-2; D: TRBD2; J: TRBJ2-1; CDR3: CASSLVAGGLYNEQFF; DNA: TGTGCCAGCAGCTTAGTTGCGGGGGGCCTCTACAATGAGCAGTTCTTC
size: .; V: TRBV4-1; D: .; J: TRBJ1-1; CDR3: CASSPHPRGKDTEAFF; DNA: TGCGCCAGCAGCCCCCATCCCCGGGGAAAGGACACTGAAGCTTTCTTT
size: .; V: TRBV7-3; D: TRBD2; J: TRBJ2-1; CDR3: CASSQSGSSYNEQFF; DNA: TGTGCCAGCAGCCAAAGCGGGAGCTCCTACAATGAGCAGTTCTTC
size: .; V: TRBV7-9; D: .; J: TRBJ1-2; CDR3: CASNPFSGRRNYGYTF; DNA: TGTGCCAGCAACCCCTTCTCGGGGAGGCGAAACTATGGCTACACCTTC
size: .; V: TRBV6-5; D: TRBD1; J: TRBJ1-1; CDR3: CASSPPGQPYTEAFF; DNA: TGTGCCAGCAGTCCTCCGGGACAGCCTTACACTGAAGCTTTCTTT
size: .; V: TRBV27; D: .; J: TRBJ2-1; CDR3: CASSSSPGNGEQFF; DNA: TGTGCCAGCAGTTCCTCACCGGGGAATGGGGAGCAGTTCTTC
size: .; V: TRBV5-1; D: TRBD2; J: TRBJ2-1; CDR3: CASSLEGTSGSNSEQFF; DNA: TGCGCCAGCAGCTTGGAGGGGACTAGCGGGAGTAACAGTGAGCAGTTCTTC
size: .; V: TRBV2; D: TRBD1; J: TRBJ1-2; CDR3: CASSAPDRVLNGYTF; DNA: TGTGCCAGCAGCGCACCAGACAGGGTTCTTAATGGCTACACCTTC
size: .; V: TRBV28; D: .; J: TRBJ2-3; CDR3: CASTIGQGGTDTQYF; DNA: TGTGCCAGCACTATTGGGCAGGGCGGCACAGATACGCAGTATTTT
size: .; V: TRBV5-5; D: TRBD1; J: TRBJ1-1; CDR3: CASSTPGQGNTEAFF; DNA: TGTGCCAGCAGCACCCCAGGACAGGGGAACACTGAAGCTTTCTTT
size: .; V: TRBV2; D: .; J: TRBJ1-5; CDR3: CASTPGVFQPQHF; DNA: TGTGCCAGCACCCCGGGGGTTTTCCAGCCCCAGCATTTT
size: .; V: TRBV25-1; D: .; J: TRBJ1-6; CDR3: CASSVGGGSPLHF; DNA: TGTGCCAGCAGTGTGGGGGGGGGTTCACCCCTCCACTTT
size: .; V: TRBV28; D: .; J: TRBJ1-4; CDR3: CASSEAQGGNEKLFF; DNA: TGTGCCAGCAGCGAAGCGCAGGGTGGGAATGAAAAACTGTTTTTT
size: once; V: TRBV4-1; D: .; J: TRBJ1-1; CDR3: CASSQFEVMNTEAFF; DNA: TGCGCCAGCAGCCAATTTGAGGTCATGAACACTGAAGCTTTCTTT
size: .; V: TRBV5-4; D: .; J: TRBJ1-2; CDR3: CASSLGHNYGYTF; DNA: TGTGCCAGCAGCTTGGGACATAACTATGGCTACACCTTC
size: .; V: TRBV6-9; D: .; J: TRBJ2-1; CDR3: CASIYRLAYNEQFF; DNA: TGTGCCAGCATTTATAGACTGGCCTACAATGAGCAGTTCTTC
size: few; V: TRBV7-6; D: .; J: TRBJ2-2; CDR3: CASSFIPGELFF; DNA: TGTGCCAGCAGCTTTATCCCCGGGGAGCTGTTTTTT
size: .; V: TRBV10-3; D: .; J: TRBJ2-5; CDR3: CATGYGTQYF; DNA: TGTGCCACGGGGTATGGGACCCAGTACTTC
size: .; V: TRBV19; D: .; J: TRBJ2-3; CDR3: CASSISGDSTDTQYF; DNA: TGTGCCAGTAGTATTTCGGGGGACAGCACAGATACGCAGTATTTT
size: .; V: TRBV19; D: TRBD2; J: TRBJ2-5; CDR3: CLSGRALEETQYF; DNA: TGTCTTAGCGGGAGGGCATTGGAAGAGACCCAGTACTTC
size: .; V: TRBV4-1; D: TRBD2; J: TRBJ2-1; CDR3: CASSFIGGSYNEQFF; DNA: TGCGCCAGCAGTTTCATCGGGGGGTCTTACAATGAGCAGTTCTTC
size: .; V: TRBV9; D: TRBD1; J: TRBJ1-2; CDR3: CASSVGTGRGYTF; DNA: TGTGCCAGCAGCGTAGGGACAGGGAGAGGCTACACCTTC